The 15 T cell receptor beta chains below come from one sample, sequenced in a study of blood T cells in healthy people across ages. It was with a sample-barcoded 5' primer and a J-beta primer mix that a second PCR of roughly 7 to 12 cycles was run. In TCRdb, the 5' RACE reads were re-called with MiXCR into one record per CDR3 protein. Of some 940,000 distinct CDR3 sequences in the sample, roughly 29% are singletons; the top ten hold roughly 10%. The sample was also linked to a second study, of T cells of mothers and their children.

Source material: blood. The source of these receptors is a middle-aged woman in good health.

On this clonotype itself: This may be a read error: a much more frequent sequence differs by one nucleotide. CDR3 nucleotides: TGTGCCATCAGACGTGGGAATGGGGGGGCATTCTACGATGAGCAGTTCTTC. It codes for CAIRRGNGGAFYDEQFF. V is TRBV10-3 and J is TRBJ2-1, with D perhaps matching TRBD2 (7 bases). Germline V lookup: CDR1 ENHRY, CDR2 SYGVKD. The CDR3 totals 17 residues.

CDR3 loop: CASSLIRANTGELFF. The CDR3 DNA sequence: TGTGCCAGCAGCTTAATCAGGGCGAACACCGGGGAGCTGTTTTTT. This chain links TRBV11-1 with TRBJ2-2; D might be TRBD1 (5 bases). The CDR3 has 15 residues. V gave up 2 bases and J gave up 0 bases, with 7 bases separating them. CDR1 and CDR2 from the germline V gene are SGHAT and FQDESV (reference sequence).

This clonotype was detected once. The rearrangement uses TRBV5-1 and TRBJ1-1; D may be TRBD1 (5 bases). This CDR3 region has 15 residues. Deletions cut 3 bases from V and 11 bases from J, with 23 bases between. Germline V lookup: CDR1 SGHRS, CDR2 YFSETQ. CDR3 in DNA: TGCGCCAGCAGCTATTCTACCCGGGACCCCGAAGGGGCTTTCTTT. Protein sequence: CASSYSTRDPEGAFF. The variable domain in full, completed from reference TRBV5-1 and TRBJ1-1, reads KAGVTQTPRYLIKTRGQQVTLSCSPISGHRSVSWYQQTPGQGLQFLFEYFSETQRNKGNFPGRFSGRQFSNSRSEMNVSTLELGDSALYLCASSYSTRDPEGAFFGQGTRLTVV.

This sequence joins TRBV7-2 and TRBJ1-4; 8 bases fit TRBD1. From germline, CDR1 is SGHTA and CDR2 FQGNSA. V shed 5 bases, J shed 8 bases, and the junction held 10 bases outside the gene matches. The CDR3 totals 15 residues. CDR3 in DNA: TGTGCCAGCAGCCTCGGGACAGGTGGGGAAGAAAAACTGTTTTTT. It is translated as CASSLGTGGEEKLFF.

The rearrangement joins TRBV20-1 to TRBJ2-2; 7 bases are shared with TRBD1. Per the germline V gene, CDR1 is DFQATT and CDR2 is SNEGSKA (reference sequence). The J segment lost 3 bases and the V segment lost 6 bases, leaving 7 bases of the junction unmatched. This CDR3 comprises 14 residues. The CDR3 loop reads CSAPTGYDTGELFF. CDR3 DNA sequence: TGCAGTGCCCCGACAGGGTATGACACCGGGGAGCTGTTTTTT.

This clonotype has just a few counts. Relative to the germline gene, one junction end is altered; a read error may explain this. The V call is TRBV6-5, the J call TRBJ2-6; perhaps TRBD2 as D (5 bases). Per the germline V gene, CDR1 is MNHEY and CDR2 is SVGAGI. The CDR3 is 15 amino acids. The CDR3 here is CASGYGDSGANVLTF. In DNA form, the CDR3 reads TGTGCCAGCGGTTACGGGGACTCTGGGGCCAACGTCCTGACTTTC.

This clonotype was counted ten times or more. This chain joins TRBV6-6 and TRBJ2-7; 8 nucleotides align to TRBD2. V trimming: 6 bases; J trimming: 7 bases; junction bases outside the gene matches: 11. This CDR3 is 14 amino acids long. CDR1 is MNHNY and CDR2 is SVGAGI in the germline V gene (reference sequence). The CDR3, as DNA: TGTGCCAGCAGCACCCCGGGGGGGGGCGATGAGCAGTACTTC. This codes for CASSTPGGGDEQYF.

The V and J genes are TRBV4-2 and TRBJ2-3; D perhaps matches TRBD1 (5 bases). Trimming pared 2 bases from V and 3 bases from J, leaving 9 bases between. Germline-derived CDR1 and CDR2 are LGHNA and YNFKEQ. CDR3 length equals 14 residues. The CDR3 DNA follows: TGTGCCAGCAGCCAACAGGGCTTTACAGATACGCAGTATTTT. It specifies CASSQQGFTDTQYF.

This clonotype was counted ten times or more. J is TRBJ1-6 and V is TRBV27, with 7 bases aligning to TRBD1. The germline gives CDR1 MNHEY, CDR2 SMNVEV (reference sequence). The ends lost 4 bases at V and 4 bases at J; junction bases unmatched: 1. The CDR3 is 14 amino acids. The CDR3 DNA reads as TGTGCCAGCAGTTCGACAGGGTATAATTCACCCCTCCACTTT. Translating gives CASSSTGYNSPLHF.

Concerning this clonotype itself: At one boundary the junction diverges from the germline segment, which might be a read error. The J gene is TRBJ2-7, the V gene TRBV4-2; 12 bases are a match to TRBD2. This CDR3 has 18 amino acids. The germline gives CDR1 LGHNA, CDR2 YNFKEQ. CDR3 nucleotides: TGTGCCAGCAGCGGGGTAGGGCTAGCGGGGGGGCGACTCTACGCGCAGTACTTC. Residues: CASSGVGLAGGRLYAQYF.

This clonotype occurred a few times. In nucleotides, the CDR3 is TGTGCCAGCAGTCCCGACAGGGAGTACTACGAGCAGTACTTC. Translated, it gives CASSPDREYYEQYF. The rearrangement links TRBV12-3 or TRBV12-4 to TRBJ2-7; 7 positions agree with TRBD1. Trimming cost V 5 bases and J 3 bases; bases outside gene matches: 7. CDR3 size: 14 residues.

Of note for this clonotype: Just one base apart from a much larger clone, this may be a read error. V and J are TRBV10-3 and TRBJ1-2, with D perhaps matching TRBD1 (6 bases). Germline values: CDR1 ENHRY, CDR2 SYGVKD. The CDR3 has 16 residues. V was trimmed by 2 bases and J by 7 bases, leaving 20 bases between them. The CDR3 reads CAISEGQRAKGSGYTF. For the CDR3, the DNA is TGTGCCATCAGTGAGGGACAGAGGGCAAAGGGCTCTGGCTACACCTTC.

Remarks on this clonotype: This sequence may be a read error, since a much larger clone differs from it by one base. V usage is TRBV6-6 and J usage is TRBJ1-1, with a possible D match to TRBD1 (5 bases). The CDR3 consists of 14 residues. CDR1 is MNHNY, CDR2 SVGAGI, per germline (reference sequence). Trimming removed 2 bases from V and 0 bases from J, with 7 bases in between. The DNA of the CDR3 is TGTGCCAGCAGTTACGAGGGGATGAACACTGAAGCTTTCTTT. Amino acids: CASSYEGMNTEAFF.

This sequence joins TRBV28 and TRBJ2-1, with unresolved D. This CDR3 comprises 12 residues. The V and J ends lost 5 bases and 8 bases respectively, with 10 bases between them. The germline V gene has CDR1 MDHEN and CDR2 SYDVKM. Written as DNA, the CDR3 is TGTGCCAGCAGTCTTACACGCTATGAGCAGTTCTTC. Protein sequence: CASSLTRYEQFF. Complete variable domain (other parts from reference TRBV28 and TRBJ2-1): DVKVTQSSRYLVKRTGEKVFLECVQDMDHENMFWYRQDPGLGLRLIYFSYDVKMKEKGDIPEGYSVSREKKERFSLILESASTNQTSMYLCASSLTRYEQFFGPGTRLTVL.

The rearrangement links TRBV3-1 to TRBJ2-6; maybe TRBD1 (5 bases). CDR1 and CDR2 (germline): LGHDT, YNNKEL (reference sequence). This CDR3 region has 16 residues. The V gene lost 5 bases and the J gene lost 0 bases, with 11 bases spanning the gap. The CDR3: CASSFGQASGANVLTF. DNA of the CDR3: TGTGCCAGCAGCTTTGGACAAGCCTCTGGGGCCAACGTCCTGACTTTC.